The clone carrying this T cell receptor beta chain was counted at least ten times. Amplified TCR beta CDR3 regions came from RNA transcripts. HTBI primers were used for first-round RT-PCR of the TCR CDR3. TCRdb used MiXCR to reprocess the multiplex PCR reads, holding one entry per CDR3 protein. The sample has more than 550,000 distinct CDR3 sequences; roughly 17% are singletons. The sample belongs to a study of T cells in Graves' hyperthyroidism and ophthalmopathy. No ophthalmopathy progression within 18 months constituted stable Graves' hyperthyroidism. Diagnoses were made from clinical symptoms, serum measures (thyroxine and TRAb), thyroid ultrasound and orbital computed tomography. Germline V gives CDR1 MDHEN, CDR2 SYDVKM. V lost 3 bases, J lost 6 bases, and 12 bases lay in between. The CDR3 length is 13 residues.

The chain joins TRBV28 to TRBJ2-7; no firm D call. The sample comprised blood. This receptor was taken from a man over 45 with Graves' hyperthyroidism. The CDR3 sequence: CASSFSRSSEQYF. In DNA form, the CDR3 reads TGTGCCAGCAGTTTTTCCAGATCTAGCGAGCAGTACTTC.